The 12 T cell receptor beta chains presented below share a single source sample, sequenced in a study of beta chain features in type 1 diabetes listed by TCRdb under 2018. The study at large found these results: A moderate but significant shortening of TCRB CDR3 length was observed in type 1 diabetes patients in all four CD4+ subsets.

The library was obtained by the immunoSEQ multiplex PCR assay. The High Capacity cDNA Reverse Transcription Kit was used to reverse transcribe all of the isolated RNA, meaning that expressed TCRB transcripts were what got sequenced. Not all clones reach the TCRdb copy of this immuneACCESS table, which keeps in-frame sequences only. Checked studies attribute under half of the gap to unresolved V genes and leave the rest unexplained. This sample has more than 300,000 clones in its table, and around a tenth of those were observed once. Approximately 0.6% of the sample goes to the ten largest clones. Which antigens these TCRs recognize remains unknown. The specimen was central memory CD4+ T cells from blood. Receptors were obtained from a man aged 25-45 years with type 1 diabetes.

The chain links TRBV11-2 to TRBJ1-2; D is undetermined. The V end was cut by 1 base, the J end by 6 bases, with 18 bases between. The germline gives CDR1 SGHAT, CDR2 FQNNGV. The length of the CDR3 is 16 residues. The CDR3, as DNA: TGTGCCAGCAGCTTAGCCGGGGTCGGGAGTGGTGATGGCTACACCTTC. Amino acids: CASSLAGVGSGDGYTF. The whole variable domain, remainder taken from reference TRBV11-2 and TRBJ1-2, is EAGVAQSPRYKIIEKRQSVAFWCNPISGHATLYWYQQILGQGPKLLIQFQNNGVVDDSQLPKDRFSAERLKGVDSTLKIQPAKLEDSAVYLCASSLAGVGSGDGYTFGSGTRLTVV.

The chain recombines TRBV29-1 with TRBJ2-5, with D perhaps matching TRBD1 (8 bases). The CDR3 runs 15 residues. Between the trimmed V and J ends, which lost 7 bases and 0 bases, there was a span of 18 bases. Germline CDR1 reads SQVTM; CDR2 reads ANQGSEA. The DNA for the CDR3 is TGCAGCGCGGGAGGACAGGGAGGTCACCAAGAGACCCAGTACTTC. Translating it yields CSAGGQGGHQETQYF.

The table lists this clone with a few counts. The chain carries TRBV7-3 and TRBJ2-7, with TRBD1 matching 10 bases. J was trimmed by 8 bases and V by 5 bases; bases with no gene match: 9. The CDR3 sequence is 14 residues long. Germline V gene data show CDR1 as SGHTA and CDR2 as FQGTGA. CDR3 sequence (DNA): TGTGCCAGCAGCGGGATGGGACAGGGGAACCAGCAGTACTTC. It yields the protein CASSGMGQGNQQYF.

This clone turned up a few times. The CDR3 coding sequence is TGTGCCAGTAGTAGGAGCACAGCGTTCTATGGCTACACCTTC. It specifies CASSRSTAFYGYTF. This chain links TRBV19 with TRBJ1-2; D gene unclear. This CDR3 region has 14 residues. Looked up from germline, CDR1 is LNHDA and CDR2 is SQIVND (reference sequence). V lost 4 bases, J lost 4 bases, and 13 bases lay in between. Variable domain in full (rest from reference TRBV19 and TRBJ1-2): DGGITQSPKYLFRKEGQNVTLSCEQNLNHDAMYWYRQDPGQGLRLIYYSQIVNDFQKGDIAEGYSVSREKKESFPLTVTSAQKNPTAFYLCASSRSTAFYGYTFGSGTRLTVV.

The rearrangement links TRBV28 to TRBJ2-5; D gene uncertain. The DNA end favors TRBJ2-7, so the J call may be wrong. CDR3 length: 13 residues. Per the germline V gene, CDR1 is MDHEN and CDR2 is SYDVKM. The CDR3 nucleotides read TGTGCCAGCAGTTTAGGCAGGAGATACGAGCAGTACTTC. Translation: CASSLGRRYEQYF.

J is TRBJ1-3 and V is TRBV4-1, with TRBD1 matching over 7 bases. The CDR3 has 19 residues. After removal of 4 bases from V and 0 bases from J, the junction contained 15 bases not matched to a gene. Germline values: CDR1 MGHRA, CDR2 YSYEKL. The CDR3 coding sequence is TGCGCCAGCAGCCCCCTGACAGGGCGAGTGGGAAGCTCTGGAAACACCATATATTTT. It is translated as CASSPLTGRVGSSGNTIYF.

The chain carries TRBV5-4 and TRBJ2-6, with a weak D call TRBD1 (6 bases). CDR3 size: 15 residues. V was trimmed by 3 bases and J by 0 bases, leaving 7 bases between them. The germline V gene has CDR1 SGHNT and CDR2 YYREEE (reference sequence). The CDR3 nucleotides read TGTGCCAGCAGCTGGGACAACTCTGGGGCCAACGTCCTGACTTTC. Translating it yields CASSWDNSGANVLTF.

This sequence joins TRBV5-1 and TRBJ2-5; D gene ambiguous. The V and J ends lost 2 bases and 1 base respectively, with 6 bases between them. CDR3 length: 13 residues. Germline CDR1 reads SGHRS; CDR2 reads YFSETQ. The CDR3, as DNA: TGCGCCAGCAGCTTTTCGGGCCAAGAGACCCAGTACTTC. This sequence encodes CASSFSGQETQYF.

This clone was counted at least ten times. CDR3 loop: CASSLARNTEAFF. In DNA, the CDR3 is TGTGCCAGCAGCTTAGCGAGGAACACTGAAGCTTTCTTT. V usage is TRBV7-3 and J usage is TRBJ1-1; no reliable D call. The germline CDR1 and CDR2 sequences are SGHTA and FQGTGA. The V end lost 2 bases, the J end lost 1 base, and 5 bases lay between the germline ends. The CDR3 covers 13 residues.

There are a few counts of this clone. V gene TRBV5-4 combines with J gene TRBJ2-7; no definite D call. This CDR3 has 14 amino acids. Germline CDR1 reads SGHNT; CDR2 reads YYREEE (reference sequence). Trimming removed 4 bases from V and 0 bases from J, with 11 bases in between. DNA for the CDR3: TGTGCCAGCAGCCCAGACTTGAGCTCCTACGAGCAGTACTTC. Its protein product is CASSPDLSSYEQYF.

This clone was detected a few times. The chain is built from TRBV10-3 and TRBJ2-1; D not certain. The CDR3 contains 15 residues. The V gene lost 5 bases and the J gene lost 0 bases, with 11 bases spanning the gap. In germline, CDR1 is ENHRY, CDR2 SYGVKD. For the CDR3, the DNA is TGTGCCATCAGTCCAGACTCGAGCTCCTACAATGAGCAGTTCTTC. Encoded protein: CAISPDSSSYNEQFF.

The CDR3 region has the DNA TGTGCCAGCAGCTTAATAAAGGCTAGCCAAGTTTACAATGAGCAGTTCTTC. Amino acids: CASSLIKASQVYNEQFF. The V and J genes are TRBV7-9 and TRBJ2-1; a weak D match, TRBD2 (5 bases). The CDR3 is made up of 17 amino acids. Trimming removed 2 bases from V and 4 bases from J, with 18 bases in between. Germline V gene data show CDR1 as SEHNR and CDR2 as FQNEAQ (reference sequence).